One and the same sample provided the 5 T cell receptor beta chains below, sequenced in a study of blood T cell repertoires in COVID-19. The protocol was immunoSEQ multiplex PCR, while the TCRdb copy is restricted to in-frame clones and leaves out a portion. In the table there are fewer than 350,000 clones, roughly 90% of which are singletons. Specimen: PBMCs or T cells enriched from blood (not recorded which). The receptors shown here come from a woman aged 25 to 39 who had been exposed to COVID-19.

For this clone: Other DNA sequences of this sample code for an identical CDR3. This chain uses TRBV19 with TRBJ1-2, with TRBD1 identical over 8 bases. Germline CDR1 is LNHDA and CDR2 is SQIVND (reference sequence). J lost 7 bases, V lost 4 bases, and 5 bases had no gene match. CDR3 size: 13 residues. This CDR3 reads CASSTGQGRGYTF. The CDR3 DNA sequence: TGTGCCAGTAGTACCGGACAGGGTCGTGGCTACACCTTC.

The V call is TRBV5-1, the J call TRBJ2-7, with D perhaps TRBD2 (5 bases). The CDR3 length is 14 residues. Germline CDR1 reads SGHRS; CDR2 reads YFSETQ. V dropped 5 bases and J dropped 3 bases, with 15 bases sitting between them. The DNA of the CDR3 is TGCGCCAGCAGTGGGAGCGGACTTTACTACGAGCAGTACTTC. This codes for CASSGSGLYYEQYF.

In DNA form, the CDR3 reads TGTGCCAGCAGCCAAGGTGGGAGGTCTGGCTACACCTTC. Amino acids: CASSQGGRSGYTF. The rearrangement links TRBV3-1 (or the pseudogene TRBV3-2) to TRBJ1-2; D is ambiguous. The CDR3 has 13 residues. V was cut by 1 base and J by 7 bases, with 10 bases left in between. Germline-derived CDR1 and CDR2 are LGHDT and YNNKEL (reference sequence).

This CDR3 reads CASLGQINTDTQYF. The DNA of the CDR3 is TGTGCCAGCCTTGGACAGATTAACACAGATACGCAGTATTTT. The rearrangement uses TRBV19 and TRBJ2-3, with TRBD1 as a possible D gene (6 bases). Germline V gives CDR1 LNHDA, CDR2 SQIVND (reference sequence). CDR3 length: 14 residues. Trimming left V 9 bases short and J 2 bases short, with 15 bases between.

V usage is TRBV11-2 and J usage is TRBJ2-7; D possibly corresponds to TRBD2 (5 bases). Trimming pared 1 base from V and 3 bases from J, leaving 13 bases between. This CDR3 has 15 residues. Looked up from germline, CDR1 is SGHAT and CDR2 is FQNNGV. Written as DNA, the CDR3 is TGTGCCAGCAGCTTAGGAAGAGGAACTAGCTACGAGCAGTACTTC. Amino acids: CASSLGRGTSYEQYF.